The clone carrying this TCR beta chain showed up many times. The protocol attached unique molecular identifiers to individual cDNA molecules. TCRdb re-called the 5' RACE reads with MiXCR, one entry per CDR3 protein. The sample lists tens of thousands of distinct CDR3 sequences, less than 15% occurring once. This entry comes from a study of early T cells in non-severe SARS-CoV-2 infection. Germline V gene data show CDR1 as MNHEY and CDR2 as SVGAGI. The CDR3 loop spans 17 amino acids. V gave up 2 bases and J gave up 0 bases, with 13 bases separating them. The sample consisted of whole blood. The chain carries TRBV6-5 and TRBJ2-2; no clear D gene. The sequence was collected from an adult who was a healthcare worker with PCR-confirmed SARS-CoV-2 infection or an uninfected control (not recorded which). The CDR3 region has the DNA TGTGCCAGCAGTTACAGCGCGTTTATCGCGAACACCGGGGAGCTGTTTTTT. It encodes CASSYSAFIANTGELFF.